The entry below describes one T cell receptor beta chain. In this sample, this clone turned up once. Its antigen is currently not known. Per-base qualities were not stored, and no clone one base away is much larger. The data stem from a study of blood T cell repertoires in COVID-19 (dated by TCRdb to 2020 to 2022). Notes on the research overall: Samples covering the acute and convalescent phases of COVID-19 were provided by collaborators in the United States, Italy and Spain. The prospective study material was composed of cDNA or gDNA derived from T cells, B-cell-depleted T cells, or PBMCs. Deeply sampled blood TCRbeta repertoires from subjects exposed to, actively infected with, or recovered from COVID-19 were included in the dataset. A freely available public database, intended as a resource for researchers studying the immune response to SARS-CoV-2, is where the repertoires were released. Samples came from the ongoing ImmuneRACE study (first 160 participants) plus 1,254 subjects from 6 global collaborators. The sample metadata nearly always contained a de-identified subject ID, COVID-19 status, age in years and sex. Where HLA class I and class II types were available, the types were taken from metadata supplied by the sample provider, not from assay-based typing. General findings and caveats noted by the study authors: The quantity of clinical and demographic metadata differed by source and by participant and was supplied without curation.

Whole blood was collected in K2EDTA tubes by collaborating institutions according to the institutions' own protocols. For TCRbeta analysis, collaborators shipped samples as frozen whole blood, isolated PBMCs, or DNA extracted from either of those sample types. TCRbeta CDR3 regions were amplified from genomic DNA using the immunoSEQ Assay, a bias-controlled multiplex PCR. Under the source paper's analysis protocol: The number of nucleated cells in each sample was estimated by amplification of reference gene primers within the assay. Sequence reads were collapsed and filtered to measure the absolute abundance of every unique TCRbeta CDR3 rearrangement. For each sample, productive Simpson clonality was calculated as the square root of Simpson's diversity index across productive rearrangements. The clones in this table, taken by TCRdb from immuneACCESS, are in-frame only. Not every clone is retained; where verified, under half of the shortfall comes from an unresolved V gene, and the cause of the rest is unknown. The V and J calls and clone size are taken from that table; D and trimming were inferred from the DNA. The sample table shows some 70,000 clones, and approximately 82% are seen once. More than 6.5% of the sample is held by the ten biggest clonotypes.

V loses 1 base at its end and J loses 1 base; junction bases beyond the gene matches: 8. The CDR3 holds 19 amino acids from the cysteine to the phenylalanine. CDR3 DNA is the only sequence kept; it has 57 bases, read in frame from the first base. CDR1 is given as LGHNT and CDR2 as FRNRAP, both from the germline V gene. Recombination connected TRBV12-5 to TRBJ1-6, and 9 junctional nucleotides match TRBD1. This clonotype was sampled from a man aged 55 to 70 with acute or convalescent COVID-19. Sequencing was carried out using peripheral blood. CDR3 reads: CASGLGADRGKSYNSPLHF. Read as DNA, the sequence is TGTGCTAGTGGTTTGGGGGCGGACAGGGGAAAGTCCTATAATTCACCCCTCCACTTT.